This T cell receptor (beta chain) was documented in a study of neurological immune-mediated disorders. cDNA synthesis was performed by 5'RACE with 10-nucleotide random UMIs. TCRdb independently ran MiXCR on the 5' RACE reads; one entry per CDR3 protein. This table holds some 54,000 distinct CDR3 sequences, about 11% found once. Noted time point: longitudinal time-point 1 (baseline). The CDR3 totals 15 residues. From germline, CDR1 is SGHTA and CDR2 FQGNSA. Of note for this clonotype: At one of its ends the junction is not consistent with the germline gene, which may arise from a read error.

The specimen sequenced was PBMCs. The TCR sequence derives from a male donor with HTLV-1-associated myelopathy (HAM/TSP). This sequence joins TRBV7-2 and TRBJ2-5, with D tentatively TRBD1 or TRBD2 (5 bases each). In DNA, the CDR3 is TGTGCCTGCAGCGCGCCGGGACGCGGAATTTCTCACCAGTACTTC. Its protein product is CACSAPGRGISHQYF.